This section outlines one TCR beta chain sequence together with its context. In blood CD8+ and CD4+ T cells, TCR beta underwent sequencing. The data were taken from a study of CD8 T cells in Susac syndrome. Trimming removed 0 bases from V and 5 bases from J; junction bases left unmatched: 3. The CDR3 sequence is 14 residues long. CDR1 and CDR2 from the germline V gene are SGDLS and YYNGEE. Reverse transcription used roughly 0.45 to 1 ug RNA and random hexamers. One entry per CDR3 protein, called by TCRdb with MiXCR from the immunoSEQ multiplex PCR reads. This table has about 200,000 distinct CDR3 sequences, 80% to 95% appearing once.

The chain carries TRBV9 and TRBJ2-5; 8 nucleotides align to TRBD1. Sequenced sample: CD8+ T cells from PBMCs. The TCR was taken from a human donor with multiple sclerosis. CDR3 in amino acids: CASSVGGQGETQYF. The CDR3 region has the DNA TGTGCCAGCAGCGTAGGCGGACAGGGTGAGACCCAGTACTTC.